This T cell receptor (beta chain) derives from a study of CXCR3-negative and CXCR3-positive naive CD8 T cells. CDR1 is SGHRS and CDR2 is YFSETQ in the germline V gene. This CDR3 is 16 amino acids long. TRB cDNA was prepared as libraries by UMI-labeled 5' RACE. TCRdb re-called the 5' RACE reads and catalogs CDR3 proteins one per entry, DNA excluded. Here the sample table reports about 43,000 distinct CDR3 sequences. The TCR originated in a human donor in good health. Some clones in this sample may be carry-over from other donors' samples. This sequence joins TRBV5-1 and TRBJ1-2; without DNA, the TCRdb call of TRBD1 cannot be checked. What was sequenced was memory CD8+ T cells from blood. The CDR3 is CASSWSGTGEQYGYTF.